Below, 6 T cell receptor beta chains from the same sample are listed, as sequenced in a study of early T cells in non-severe SARS-CoV-2 infection. TCRdb re-called the 5' RACE reads through MiXCR, storing one row per CDR3 protein. The sample includes tens of thousands of distinct CDR3 sequences, about 15% seen only once; the top ten take around 6.4%. The material sequenced was whole blood. The receptors here all came from an adult who was a healthcare worker with PCR-confirmed SARS-CoV-2 infection or an uninfected control (not recorded which).

This clonotype was seen repeatedly, ten times or more. This chain connects TRBV29-1 to TRBJ1-2; D remains unclear. The CDR3 spans 12 residues. CDR1 is SQVTM and CDR2 is ANQGSEA in the germline V gene. V lost 6 bases, J lost 0 bases, and 8 bases lay in between. In DNA form, the CDR3 reads TGCAGCGTCGCAGACACTAACTATGGCTACACCTTC. It encodes CSVADTNYGYTF.

This rearrangement joins TRBV29-1 to TRBJ1-6, with 7 bases fitting TRBD1. CDR3 length: 13 amino acids. V lost 7 bases to trimming and J lost 7 bases; unmatched junction nucleotides: 7. Germline CDR1 and CDR2: SQVTM and ANQGSEA. The CDR3 protein is CSARTGGNSPLHF. The CDR3, as DNA: TGCAGCGCTCGGACAGGCGGGAATTCACCCCTCCACTTT.

The J gene is TRBJ2-1, the V gene TRBV7-4, with D possibly TRBD1 on 6 matching bases. This CDR3 is built from 18 residues. Trimming took off 7 bases at V and 0 bases at J, with 22 bases between the two ends. Germline CDR1 is SGHVT and CDR2 is SQSDAQ. The CDR3 DNA follows: TGTGCCAGCACGGGCAGGGGCCAACCTAGGAGCTCCTACAATGAGCAGTTCTTC. Translated, it gives CASTGRGQPRSSYNEQFF.

The CDR3 loop reads CASSGTRQGLGNTIYF. In DNA, the CDR3 is TGTGCCAGCAGCGGGACGAGACAGGGGCTAGGAAACACCATATATTTT. The J gene is TRBJ1-3, the V gene TRBV11-2; TRBD1 agrees at 8 bases. CDR3 size: 16 residues. CDR1 and CDR2 (germline): SGHAT, FQNNGV. The V and J ends lost 5 bases and 4 bases, in that order; junction bases with no gene match: 10.

The CDR3 DNA sequence: TGTGCCAGCGGCCGGTTGAACTATGGCTACACCTTC. Translating it yields CASGRLNYGYTF. The genes are TRBV6-5 and TRBJ1-2; D unresolved. Trimming removed 8 bases at V and 2 bases at J, with 9 bases between. Germline loops: CDR1 MNHEY, CDR2 SVGAGI. The CDR3 extends over 12 amino acids.

This clonotype has only a few counts. V is TRBV11-2 and J is TRBJ2-5; D remains ambiguous. The germline V and J ends were trimmed by 0 bases and 5 bases, with 10 bases remaining between them. Looked up from germline, CDR1 is SGHAT and CDR2 is FQNNGV. The CDR3 runs 14 residues. CDR3 nucleotide sequence: TGTGCCAGCAGCTTAGAACGGTCTTTGGAGACCCAGTACTTC. Amino acids: CASSLERSLETQYF.